These 2 T cell receptor beta chains were sequenced from one sample in a study of blood T cell repertoires in COVID-19 (dated by TCRdb to 2018 to 2021). The receptor library was made with the immunoSEQ multiplex PCR assay. In TCRdb, the immuneACCESS table is reduced to in-frame sequences with V and J assigned. These tables do not hold every clone; where another copy was compared, an unresolved V gene accounts for under half, and the others remain unexplained. Recorded for this sample are roughly 60,000 clones; more than 65% of them occurred a single time. The top ten hold about 9.2% of the sample. The sample consisted of peripheral blood. The receptors here all came from a man older than 75 with COVID-19, enrolled during active disease.

This clone was found a few times. The chain combines TRBV28 with TRBJ1-4; possible D gene TRBD1, 6 bases. Per the germline V gene, CDR1 is MDHEN and CDR2 is SYDVKM. V was clipped by 5 bases and J by 9 bases, with 10 bases between them. This CDR3 is 12 amino acids long. CDR3 amino acids: CASSAQGQKLFF. In DNA, the CDR3 is TGTGCCAGCAGTGCCCAGGGGCAAAAACTGTTTTTT.

The chain recombines TRBV6-5 with TRBJ1-1, with D possibly matching TRBD1 (5 bases). The CDR3 runs to 16 residues. Per germline, CDR1 MNHEY and CDR2 SVGAGI. V was trimmed by 0 bases and J by 1 base, leaving 12 bases between them. The CDR3 is CASSYSLGARNTEAFF. As DNA, the CDR3 is TGTGCCAGCAGTTACTCGTTAGGGGCCAGGAACACTGAAGCTTTCTTT.